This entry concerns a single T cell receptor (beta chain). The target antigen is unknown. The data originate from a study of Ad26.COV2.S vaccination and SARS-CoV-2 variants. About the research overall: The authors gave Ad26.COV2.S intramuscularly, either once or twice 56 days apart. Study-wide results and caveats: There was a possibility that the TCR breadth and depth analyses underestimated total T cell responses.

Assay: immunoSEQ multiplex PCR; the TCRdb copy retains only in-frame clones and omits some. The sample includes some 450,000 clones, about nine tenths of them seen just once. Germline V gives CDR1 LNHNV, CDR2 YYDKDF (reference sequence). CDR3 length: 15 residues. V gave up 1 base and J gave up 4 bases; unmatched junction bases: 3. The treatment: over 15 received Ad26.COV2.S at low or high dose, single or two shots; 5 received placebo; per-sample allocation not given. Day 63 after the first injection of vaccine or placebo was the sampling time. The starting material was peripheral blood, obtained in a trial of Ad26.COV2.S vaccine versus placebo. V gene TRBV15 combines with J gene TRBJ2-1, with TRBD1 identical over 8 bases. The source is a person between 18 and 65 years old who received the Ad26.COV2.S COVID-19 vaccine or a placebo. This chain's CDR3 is CATSRAGTGYNEQFF. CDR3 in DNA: TGTGCCACCAGCAGAGCTGGGACAGGTTACAATGAGCAGTTCTTC.